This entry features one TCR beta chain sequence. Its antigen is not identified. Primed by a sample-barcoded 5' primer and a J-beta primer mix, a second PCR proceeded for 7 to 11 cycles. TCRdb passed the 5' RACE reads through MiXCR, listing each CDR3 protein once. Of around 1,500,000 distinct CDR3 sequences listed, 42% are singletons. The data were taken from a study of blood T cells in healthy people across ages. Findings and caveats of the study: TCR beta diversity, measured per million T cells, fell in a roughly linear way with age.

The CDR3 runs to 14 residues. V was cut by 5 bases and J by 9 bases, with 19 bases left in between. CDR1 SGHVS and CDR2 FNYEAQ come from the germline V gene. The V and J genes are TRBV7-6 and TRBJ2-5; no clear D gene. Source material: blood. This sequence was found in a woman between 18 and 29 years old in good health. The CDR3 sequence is CASSPLDSVLAQYF. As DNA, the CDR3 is TGTGCCAGCAGCCCCCTCGACTCGGTTCTGGCCCAGTACTTC.